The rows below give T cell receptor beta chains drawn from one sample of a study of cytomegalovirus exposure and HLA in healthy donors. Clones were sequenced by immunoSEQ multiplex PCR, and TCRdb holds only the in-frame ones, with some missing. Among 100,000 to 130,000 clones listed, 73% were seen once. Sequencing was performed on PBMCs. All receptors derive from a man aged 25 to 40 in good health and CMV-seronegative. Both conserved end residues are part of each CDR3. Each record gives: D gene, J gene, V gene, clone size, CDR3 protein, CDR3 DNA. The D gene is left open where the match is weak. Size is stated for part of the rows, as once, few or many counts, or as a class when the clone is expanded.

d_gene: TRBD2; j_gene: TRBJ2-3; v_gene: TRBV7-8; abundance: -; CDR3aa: CASRAGVGTDTQYF; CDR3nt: TGTGCCAGCCGGGCGGGAGTGGGAACAGATACGCAGTATTTT
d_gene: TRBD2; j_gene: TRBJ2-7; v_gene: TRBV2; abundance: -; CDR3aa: CASSAGGYEQYF; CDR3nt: TGTGCCAGCAGCGCGGGAGGCTACGAGCAGTACTTC
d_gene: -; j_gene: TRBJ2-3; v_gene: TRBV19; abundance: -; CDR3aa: CASSPWGGADTQYF; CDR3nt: TGTGCCAGTAGTCCCTGGGGCGGCGCAGATACGCAGTATTTT
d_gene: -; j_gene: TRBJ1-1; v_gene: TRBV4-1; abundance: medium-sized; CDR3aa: CASSQGLSQGIPYTEAFF; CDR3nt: TGCGCCAGCAGCCAAGGGCTATCCCAGGGGATCCCCTACACTGAAGCTTTCTTT
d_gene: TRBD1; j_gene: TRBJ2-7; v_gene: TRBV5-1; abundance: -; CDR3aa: CASSPPASRGLNEQYF; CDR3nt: TGCGCCAGCAGCCCCCCAGCCTCCAGGGGGTTGAACGAGCAGTACTTC
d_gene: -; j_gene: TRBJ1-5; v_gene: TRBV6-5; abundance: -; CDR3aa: CASSYSFQGNQPQHF; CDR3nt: TGTGCCAGCAGTTACTCGTTCCAGGGCAATCAGCCCCAGCATTTT
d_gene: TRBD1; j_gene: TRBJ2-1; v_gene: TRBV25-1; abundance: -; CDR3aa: CASSPGQVLGNEQFF; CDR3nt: TGTGCCAGCAGTCCCGGACAGGTTTTAGGCAATGAGCAGTTCTTC
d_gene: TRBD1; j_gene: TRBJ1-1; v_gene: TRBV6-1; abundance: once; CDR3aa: CASSEVWGRTGKNTEAFF; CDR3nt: TGTGCCAGCAGTGAAGTTTGGGGGAGGACAGGGAAGAACACTGAAGCTTTCTTT
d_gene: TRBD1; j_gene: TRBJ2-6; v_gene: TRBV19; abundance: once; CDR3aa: CASATGSGANVLTF; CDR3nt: TGTGCCAGTGCGACAGGGTCTGGGGCCAACGTCCTGACTTTC
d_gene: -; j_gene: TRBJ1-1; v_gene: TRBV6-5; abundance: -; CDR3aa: CASTPMQRLNTEAFF; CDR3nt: TGTGCCAGCACACCTATGCAGAGACTAAACACTGAAGCTTTCTTT
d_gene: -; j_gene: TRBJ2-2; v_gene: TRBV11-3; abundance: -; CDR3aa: CASSVTSSGELFF; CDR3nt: TGTGCCAGCAGCGTAACTAGTTCCGGGGAGCTGTTTTTT
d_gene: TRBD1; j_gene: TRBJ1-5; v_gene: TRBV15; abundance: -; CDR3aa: CATSRDLRTGGNQPQHF; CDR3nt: TGTGCCACCAGCAGAGATCTTAGGACAGGGGGCAATCAGCCCCAGCATTTT
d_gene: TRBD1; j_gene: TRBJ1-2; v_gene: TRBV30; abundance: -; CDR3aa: CAWSEGQGVYYGYTF; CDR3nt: TGTGCCTGGAGTGAGGGACAGGGGGTTTACTATGGCTACACCTTC
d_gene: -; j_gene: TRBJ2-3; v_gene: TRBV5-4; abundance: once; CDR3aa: CASSPNTRQGTDTQYF; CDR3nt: TGTGCCAGCAGCCCCAATACCCGACAGGGCACAGATACGCAGTATTTT
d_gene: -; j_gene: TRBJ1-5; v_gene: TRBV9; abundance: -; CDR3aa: CASSVRGDDQPQHF; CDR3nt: TGTGCCAGCAGCGTTCGGGGGGACGACCAGCCCCAGCATTTT
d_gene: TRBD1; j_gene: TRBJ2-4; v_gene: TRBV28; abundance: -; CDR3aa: CASSTGGGNIQYF; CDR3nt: TGTGCCAGCAGTACAGGGGGAGGAAACATTCAGTACTTC
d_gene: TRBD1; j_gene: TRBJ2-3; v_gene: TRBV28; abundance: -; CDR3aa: CASSSPGTGRDTQYF; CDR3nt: TGTGCCAGCAGTTCACCCGGGACAGGGAGGGATACGCAGTATTTT
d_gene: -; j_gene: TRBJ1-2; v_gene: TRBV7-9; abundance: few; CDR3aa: CASSLVLEGSSGYTF; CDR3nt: TGTGCCAGCAGCTTAGTTTTGGAGGGATCTAGTGGCTACACCTTC
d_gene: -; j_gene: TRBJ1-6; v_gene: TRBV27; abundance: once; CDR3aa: CASSFHGQNSPLHF; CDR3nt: TGTGCCAGCAGTTTTCACGGACAGAATTCACCCCTCCACTTT
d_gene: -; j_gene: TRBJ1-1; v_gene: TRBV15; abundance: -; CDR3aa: CATSISGATEAFF; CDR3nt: TGTGCCACCAGCATCTCAGGGGCTACTGAAGCTTTCTTT
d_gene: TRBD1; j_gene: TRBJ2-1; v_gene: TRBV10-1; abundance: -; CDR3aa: CASGRGGKYNEQFF; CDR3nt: TGCGCCAGTGGTCGAGGGGGCAAATACAATGAGCAGTTCTTC
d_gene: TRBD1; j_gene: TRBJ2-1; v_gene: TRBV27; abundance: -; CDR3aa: CASSLQLRPRQGANEQFF; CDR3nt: TGTGCCAGCAGTTTACAACTAAGGCCACGACAGGGGGCGAATGAGCAGTTCTTC
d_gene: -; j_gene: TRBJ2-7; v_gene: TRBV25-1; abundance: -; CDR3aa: CASSESTGLLEQYF; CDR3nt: TGTGCCAGCAGTGAATCGACAGGACTTCTCGAGCAGTACTTC
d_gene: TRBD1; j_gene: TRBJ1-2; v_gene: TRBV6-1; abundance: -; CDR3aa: CASSERDRGGYTF; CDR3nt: TGTGCCAGCAGTGAGCGGGACAGGGGGGGCTACACCTTC
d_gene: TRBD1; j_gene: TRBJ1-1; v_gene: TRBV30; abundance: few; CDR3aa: CAWSVGQGVEAFF; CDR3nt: TGTGCCTGGAGTGTAGGACAGGGGGTAGAAGCTTTCTTT
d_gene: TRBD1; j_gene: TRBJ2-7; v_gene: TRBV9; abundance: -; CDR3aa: CASSVGLTGGSYEQYF; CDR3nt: TGTGCCAGCAGCGTAGGGCTTACAGGGGGCTCCTACGAGCAGTACTTC
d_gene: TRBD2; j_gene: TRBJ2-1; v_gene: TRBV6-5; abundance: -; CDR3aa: CASRSGSSYNEQFF; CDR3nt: TGTGCCAGCAGAAGCGGGAGCTCCTACAATGAGCAGTTCTTC